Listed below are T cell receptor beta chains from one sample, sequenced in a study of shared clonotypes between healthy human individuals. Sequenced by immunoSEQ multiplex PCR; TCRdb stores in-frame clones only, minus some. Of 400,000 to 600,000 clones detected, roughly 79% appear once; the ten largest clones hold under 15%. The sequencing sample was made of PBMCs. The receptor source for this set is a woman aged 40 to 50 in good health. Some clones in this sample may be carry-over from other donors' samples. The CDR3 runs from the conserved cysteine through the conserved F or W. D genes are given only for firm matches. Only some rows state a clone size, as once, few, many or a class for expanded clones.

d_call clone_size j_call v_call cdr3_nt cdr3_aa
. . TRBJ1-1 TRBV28 TGTGCCACCCTCAGTGCCTTGAACACTGAAGCTTTCTTT CATLSALNTEAFF
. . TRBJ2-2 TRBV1 TGCACCAGCAGCCACTACGGACTAGCGGGAGGCACCGGGGAGCTGTTTTTT CTSSHYGLAGGTGELFF
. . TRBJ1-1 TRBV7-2 TGTGCCAGCAGCCCCCGAGCGGGACAAAGTTCGTGGCCTTTCTTT CASSPRAGQSSWPFF
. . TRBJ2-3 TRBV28 TGTGCCAGCAGTCCCCTCGACAGCAATGTGGATACGCAGTATTTT CASSPLDSNVDTQYF
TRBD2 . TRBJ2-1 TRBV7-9 TGTGCCAGCAGCTTAGAGTGGGGAGTGCGGACTAGCGGGAGTATTGAGCAGTTCTTC CASSLEWGVRTSGSIEQFF
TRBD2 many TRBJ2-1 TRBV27 TGTGCCAGCAGTCACCTCACTAGCGGGAGATATAATGAGCAGTTCTTC CASSHLTSGRYNEQFF
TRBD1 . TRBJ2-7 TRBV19 TGTGCCAGTAGTATATCTACCGGGACAGGCCTTTCCTACGAGCAGTACTTC CASSISTGTGLSYEQYF
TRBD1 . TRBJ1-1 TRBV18 TGTGCCAGCTCAAGAGGACAGGGGGCTAGCGGCACTGAAGCTTTCTTT CASSRGQGASGTEAFF
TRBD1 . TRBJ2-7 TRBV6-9 TGTGCCAGCCTACCGAGGACAGGAGCCTACGAGCAGTACTTC CASLPRTGAYEQYF
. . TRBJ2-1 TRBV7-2 TGTGCCAGCAGCTTAGACGGGAGAGCGCACAATGAGCAGTTCTTC CASSLDGRAHNEQFF
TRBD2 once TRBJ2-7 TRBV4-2 TGTGCCAGCAGCGCACCCCAAGCGGGGAACTACGAGCAGTACTTC CASSAPQAGNYEQYF
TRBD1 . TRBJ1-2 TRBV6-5 TGTGCCAGCAGTTTCCCTGGACAGGGTCCCGCTGGCTACACCTTC CASSFPGQGPAGYTF
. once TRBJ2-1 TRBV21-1 TGTGCCAGCAGCAAAGTAGGGACTAGCGGGAGCTCCTACAATGAGCAGTTCTTC CASSKVGTSGSSYNEQFF
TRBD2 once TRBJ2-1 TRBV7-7 TGTGCTAGCAGCCCGCAGGGACTAGCGGGAGAGGATGAGCAGTTCTTC CASSPQGLAGEDEQFF
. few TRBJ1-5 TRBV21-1 TGTGCCAGCAGCAAAGGACAGTGGCAGCCCCAGCATTTT CASSKGQWQPQHF
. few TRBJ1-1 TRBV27 TGTGCCAGCAGTTTATCGCCGGCAGGGGTAACTGAAGCTTTCTTT CASSLSPAGVTEAFF
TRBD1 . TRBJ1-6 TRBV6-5 TGTGCCACAAGGGACAGAAATTCACCCCTCCACTTT CATRDRNSPLHF
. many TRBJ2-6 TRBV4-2 TGTGCCAGCAGCCAAAACAGCGGCTCTGGGGCCAACGTCCTGACTTTC CASSQNSGSGANVLTF
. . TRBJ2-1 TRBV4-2 TGTGCCAGCAGCCCCCAAGGGGCGGACTTAATATACAATGAGCAGTTCTTC CASSPQGADLIYNEQFF
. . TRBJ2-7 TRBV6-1 TGTGCCAGCAGTGAATCGGTTAGCGGTTACGAGCAGTACTTC CASSESVSGYEQYF
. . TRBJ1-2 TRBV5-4 TGTGCCAGCACCACAGGGCCGGGCTATGGCTACACCTTC CASTTGPGYGYTF
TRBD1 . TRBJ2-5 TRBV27 TGTGCCAGCAGTTGGGACAGGGGCGAGACCCAGTACTTC CASSWDRGETQYF
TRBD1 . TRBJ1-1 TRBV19 TGTGCCAGTAGTACGACTTGGGACAGGGGGCACGAGAACACTGAAGCTTTCTTT CASSTTWDRGHENTEAFF
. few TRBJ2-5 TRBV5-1 TGCGCCAGCAGCTTAGGAAATCGCGAGACCCAGTACTTC CASSLGNRETQYF
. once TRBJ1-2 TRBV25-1 TGTGCCAGCAGCGGTGAGGGGCTTGGTGGCTACACCTTC CASSGEGLGGYTF
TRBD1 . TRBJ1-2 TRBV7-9 TGTGCCAGCAGCTTAGCCGGGACAGGAGAAGGCTACACCTTC CASSLAGTGEGYTF
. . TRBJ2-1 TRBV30 TGTGCCTGGAGTGTATCGAGCTCCTACAATGAGCAGTTCTTC CAWSVSSSYNEQFF
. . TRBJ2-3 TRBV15 TGTGCCACCAGCAGAGAAGGCACAGATACGCAGTATTTT CATSREGTDTQYF
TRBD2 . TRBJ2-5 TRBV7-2 TGTGCCAGCACCCGTGGGAGGGGCGAGACCCAGTACTTC CASTRGRGETQYF
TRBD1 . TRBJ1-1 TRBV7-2 TGTGCCAGCAGCTTAGCCCTACAGGGGCTGGAAGCTTTCTTT CASSLALQGLEAFF
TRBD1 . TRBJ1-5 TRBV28 TGTGCCAGCAGTGATGCTACAGGGGGGGATCAGCCCCAGCATTTT CASSDATGGDQPQHF
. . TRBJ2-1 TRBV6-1 TGTGCCAGCAGTGAAACGGTGTTCAGACGTGACAATGAGCAGTTCTTC CASSETVFRRDNEQFF
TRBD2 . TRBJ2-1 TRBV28 TGTGCCAGCAGTTTAAGAGGCGGGAGCCGGAATGAGCAGTTCTTC CASSLRGGSRNEQFF
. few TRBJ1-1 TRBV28 TGTGCCAGCAGGTCACAGGGTCGTGAAGCTTTCTTT CASRSQGREAFF
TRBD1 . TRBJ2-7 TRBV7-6 TGTGCCAGCAGCCCACTGGGACAGGGGAACTACGAGCAGTACTTC CASSPLGQGNYEQYF
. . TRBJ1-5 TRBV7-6 TGTGCCAGCAGCTCACAGGCTTCAGGGGCCAATCAGCCCCAGCATTTT CASSSQASGANQPQHF
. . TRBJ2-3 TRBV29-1 TGCAGCGTTGATTCGGACTGGACTAGCACAGATACGCAGTATTTT CSVDSDWTSTDTQYF
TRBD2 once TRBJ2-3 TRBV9 TGTGCCAGCAGCGTAGGGACTAGCGGGAGTCTCGCCACAGATACGCAGTATTTT CASSVGTSGSLATDTQYF
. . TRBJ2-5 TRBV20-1 TGCAGTGAGACTAGGGCGGAGACCCAGTACTTC CSETRAETQYF
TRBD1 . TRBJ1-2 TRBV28 TGTGCCAGCATCGAACAGGGGGCTGTCCATGGCTACACCTTC CASIEQGAVHGYTF
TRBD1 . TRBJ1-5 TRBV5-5 TGTGCCAGCAGCCCACACCTAGACAGGGGGCGACAGCCCCAGCATTTT CASSPHLDRGRQPQHF
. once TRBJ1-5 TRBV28 TGTGCCAGCAGCCCTGACGGCTACAATCAGCCCCAGCATTTT CASSPDGYNQPQHF
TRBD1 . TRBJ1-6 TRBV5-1 TGCGCCAGCAGCCCGCGGGACAGGGGGCTTTCACCCCTCCACTTT CASSPRDRGLSPLHF
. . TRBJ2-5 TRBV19 TGTGCCAGTAGTGATCTCCTCCCCGGGTTATCTGCCCAGTACTTC CASSDLLPGLSAQYF
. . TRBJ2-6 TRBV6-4 TGTGCCACCTTCCGGAGTCCCCCTGGGGCCAACGTCCTGACTTTC CATFRSPPGANVLTF